These 2 T cell receptor beta chains came from one sample sequenced in a study of CD8+ T cells in alopecia areata. It was cDNA, reverse transcribed from extracted RNA, that served as the sequencing template. Some clones are missing from TCRdb's copy, which holds only in-frame ones; the method was immunoSEQ multiplex PCR. Of about 120,000 clones listed, roughly two fifths are singletons. The source material was CD4+ T cells sorted from blood. These receptors were collected from a human donor with alopecia areata.

In its sample, this clone was seen a few times. The chain links TRBV5-1 to TRBJ2-5; possibly TRBD1 for D (5 bases). Germline CDR1 and CDR2: SGHRS and YFSETQ. With 4 bases removed from V and 2 bases from J, the gap between germline ends came to 12 bases. CDR3 length: 14 residues. The CDR3: CASSLRQSQETQYF. The CDR3 region has the DNA TGCGCCAGCAGCCTCCGACAGAGTCAAGAGACCCAGTACTTC.

The chain employs TRBV5-1 and TRBJ2-1, with TRBD2 matching over 8 bases. Per germline, CDR1 SGHRS and CDR2 YFSETQ. The CDR3 length is 17 residues. J lost 7 bases, V lost 3 bases, and 15 bases had no gene match. The CDR3 DNA reads TGCGCCAGCAGCTGGGGGCCTAGCGGGTTCGGTGAAAATGAGCAGTTCTTC. Amino acids: CASSWGPSGFGENEQFF.